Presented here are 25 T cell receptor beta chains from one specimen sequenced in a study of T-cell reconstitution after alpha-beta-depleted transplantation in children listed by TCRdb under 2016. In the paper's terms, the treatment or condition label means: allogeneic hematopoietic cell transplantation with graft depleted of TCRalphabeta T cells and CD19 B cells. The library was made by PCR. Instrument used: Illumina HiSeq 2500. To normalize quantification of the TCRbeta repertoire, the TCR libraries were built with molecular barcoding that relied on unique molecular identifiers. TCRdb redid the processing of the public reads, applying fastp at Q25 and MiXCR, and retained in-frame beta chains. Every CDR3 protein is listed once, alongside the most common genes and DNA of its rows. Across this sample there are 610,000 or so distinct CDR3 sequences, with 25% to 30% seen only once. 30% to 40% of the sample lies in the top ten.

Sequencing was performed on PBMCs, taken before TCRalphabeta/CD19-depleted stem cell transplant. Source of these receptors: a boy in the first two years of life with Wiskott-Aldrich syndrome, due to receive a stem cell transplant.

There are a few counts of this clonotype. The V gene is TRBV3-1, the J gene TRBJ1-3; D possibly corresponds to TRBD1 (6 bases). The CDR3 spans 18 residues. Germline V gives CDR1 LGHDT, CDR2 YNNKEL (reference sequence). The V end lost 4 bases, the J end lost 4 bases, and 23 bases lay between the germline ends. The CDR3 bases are TGTGCCAGCAGCCGGTCGTTTACAGGGCTTAAAAGCGGAAACACCATATATTTT. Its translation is CASSRSFTGLKSGNTIYF.

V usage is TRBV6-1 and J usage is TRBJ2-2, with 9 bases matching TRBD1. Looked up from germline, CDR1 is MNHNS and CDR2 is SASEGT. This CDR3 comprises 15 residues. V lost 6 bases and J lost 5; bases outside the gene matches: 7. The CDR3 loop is CASSSGTGLTGELFF. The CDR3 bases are TGTGCCAGCAGCTCCGGGACAGGGCTGACCGGGGAGCTGTTTTTT.

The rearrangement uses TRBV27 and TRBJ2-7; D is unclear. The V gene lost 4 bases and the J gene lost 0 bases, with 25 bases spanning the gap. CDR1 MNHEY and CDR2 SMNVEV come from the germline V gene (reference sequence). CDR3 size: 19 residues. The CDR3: CASSSTARRIIRSSYEQYF. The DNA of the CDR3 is TGTGCCAGCAGTTCAACCGCCAGACGGATAATAAGGAGCTCCTACGAGCAGTACTTC.

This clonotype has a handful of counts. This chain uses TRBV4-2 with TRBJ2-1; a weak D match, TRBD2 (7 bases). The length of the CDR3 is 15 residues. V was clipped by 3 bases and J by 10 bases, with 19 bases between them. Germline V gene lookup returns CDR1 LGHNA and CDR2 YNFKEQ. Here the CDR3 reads CASSQGLRRGIEQFF. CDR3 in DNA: TGTGCCAGCAGCCAGGGACTACGGAGGGGGATCGAGCAGTTCTTC.

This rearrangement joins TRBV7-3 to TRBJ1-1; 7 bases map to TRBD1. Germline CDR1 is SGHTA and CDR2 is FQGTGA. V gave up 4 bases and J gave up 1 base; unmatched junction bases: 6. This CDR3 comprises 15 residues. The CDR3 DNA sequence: TGTGCCAGCAGCTCAGACAGGGTGGCGAACACTGAAGCTTTCTTT. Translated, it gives CASSSDRVANTEAFF.

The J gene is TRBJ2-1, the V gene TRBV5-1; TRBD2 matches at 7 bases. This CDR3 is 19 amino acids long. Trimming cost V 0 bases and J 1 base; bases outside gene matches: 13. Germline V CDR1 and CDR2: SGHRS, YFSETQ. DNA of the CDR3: TGCGCCAGCAGCTTGGTTCGGGAGGCTAACCCAAAATCCTACAATGAGCAGTTCTTC. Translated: CASSLVREANPKSYNEQFF.

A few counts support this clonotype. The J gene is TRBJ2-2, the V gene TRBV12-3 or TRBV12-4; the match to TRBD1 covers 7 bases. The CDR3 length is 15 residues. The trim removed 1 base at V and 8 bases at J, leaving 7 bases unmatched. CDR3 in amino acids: CASSLGTGPTGELFF. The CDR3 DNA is TGTGCCAGCAGTTTAGGGACAGGCCCGACGGGGGAGCTGTTTTTT.

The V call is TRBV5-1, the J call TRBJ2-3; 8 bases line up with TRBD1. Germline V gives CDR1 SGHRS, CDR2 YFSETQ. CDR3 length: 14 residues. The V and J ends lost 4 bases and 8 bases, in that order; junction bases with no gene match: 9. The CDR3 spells CASSADRAMSTQYF. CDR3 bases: TGCGCCAGCAGCGCGGACAGGGCCATGAGTACGCAGTATTTT.

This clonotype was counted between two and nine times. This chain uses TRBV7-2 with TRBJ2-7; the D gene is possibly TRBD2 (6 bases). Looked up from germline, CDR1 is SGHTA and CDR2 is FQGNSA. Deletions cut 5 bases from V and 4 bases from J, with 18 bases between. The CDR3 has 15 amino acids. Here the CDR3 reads CASSPRPLAFYEQYF. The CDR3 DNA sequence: TGTGCCAGCAGCCCGAGGCCACTAGCCTTTTACGAGCAGTACTTC.

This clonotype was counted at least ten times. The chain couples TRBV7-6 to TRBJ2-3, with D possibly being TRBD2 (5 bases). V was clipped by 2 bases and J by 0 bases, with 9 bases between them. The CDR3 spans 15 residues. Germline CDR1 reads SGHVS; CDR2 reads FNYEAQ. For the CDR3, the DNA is TGTGCCAGCAGCTTATCTGGCGGGAGCACAGATACGCAGTATTTT. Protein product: CASSLSGGSTDTQYF.

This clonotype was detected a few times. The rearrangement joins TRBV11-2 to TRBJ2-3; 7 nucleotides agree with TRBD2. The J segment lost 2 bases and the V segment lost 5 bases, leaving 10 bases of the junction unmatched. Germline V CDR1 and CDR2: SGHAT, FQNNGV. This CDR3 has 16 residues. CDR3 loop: CASSIRVSGYTDTQYF. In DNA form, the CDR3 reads TGTGCCAGCAGCATTCGGGTTAGCGGGTACACAGATACGCAGTATTTT.

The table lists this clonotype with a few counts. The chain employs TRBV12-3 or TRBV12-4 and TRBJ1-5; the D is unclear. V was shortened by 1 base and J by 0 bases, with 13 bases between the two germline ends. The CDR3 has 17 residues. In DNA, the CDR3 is TGTGCCAGCAGTTTAGGTGCGTTGGGGAATAGCAATCAGCCCCAGCATTTT. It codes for CASSLGALGNSNQPQHF.

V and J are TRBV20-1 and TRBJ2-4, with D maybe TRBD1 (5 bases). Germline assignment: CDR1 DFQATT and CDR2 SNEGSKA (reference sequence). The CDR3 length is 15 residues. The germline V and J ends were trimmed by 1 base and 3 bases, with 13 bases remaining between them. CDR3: CSARVAGFNKNIQYF. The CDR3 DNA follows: TGCAGTGCTAGAGTGGCAGGGTTTAACAAAAACATTCAGTACTTC.

CDR3 loop: CSASGGGSSYNEQFF. The CDR3 DNA follows: TGCAGTGCGTCGGGGGGCGGAAGCTCCTACAATGAGCAGTTCTTC. The chain carries TRBV20-1 and TRBJ2-1; possibly TRBD2 for D (7 bases). Germline V CDR1 and CDR2: DFQATT, SNEGSKA (reference sequence). V was clipped by 6 bases and J by 0 bases, with 15 bases between them. This CDR3 region has 15 residues.

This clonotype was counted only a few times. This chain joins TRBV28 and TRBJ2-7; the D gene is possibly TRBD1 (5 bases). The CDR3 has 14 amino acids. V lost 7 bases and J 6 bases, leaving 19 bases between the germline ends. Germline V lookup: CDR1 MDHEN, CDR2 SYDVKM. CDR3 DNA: TGTGCCAGCACCGAACAGGTTTTAGGTCTCGAGCAGTACTTC. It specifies CASTEQVLGLEQYF.

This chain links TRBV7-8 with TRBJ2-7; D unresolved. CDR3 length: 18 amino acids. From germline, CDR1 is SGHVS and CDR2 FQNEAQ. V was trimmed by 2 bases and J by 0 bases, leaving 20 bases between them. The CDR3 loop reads CASSLIHSFLTASYEQYF. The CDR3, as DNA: TGTGCCAGCAGCTTAATTCACAGCTTCCTTACAGCCTCCTACGAGCAGTACTTC.

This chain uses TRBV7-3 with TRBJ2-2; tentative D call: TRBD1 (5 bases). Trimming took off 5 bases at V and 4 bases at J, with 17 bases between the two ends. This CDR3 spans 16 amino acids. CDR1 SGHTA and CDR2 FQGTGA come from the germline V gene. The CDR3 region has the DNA TGTGCCAGCAGCCATGGAAAGACAGCCACCACCGGGGAGCTGTTTTTT. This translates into CASSHGKTATTGELFF.

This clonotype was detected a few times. The CDR3 reads CASSRDRGDGYTF. As DNA, the CDR3 is TGTGCCAGCAGCCGAGACAGGGGGGATGGCTACACCTTC. The rearrangement links TRBV7-2 to TRBJ1-2; the match to TRBD1 covers 9 bases. Germline CDR1 is SGHTA and CDR2 is FQGNSA. With V trimmed by 5 bases and J by 6 bases, 4 bases remained unmatched. CDR3 size: 13 residues.

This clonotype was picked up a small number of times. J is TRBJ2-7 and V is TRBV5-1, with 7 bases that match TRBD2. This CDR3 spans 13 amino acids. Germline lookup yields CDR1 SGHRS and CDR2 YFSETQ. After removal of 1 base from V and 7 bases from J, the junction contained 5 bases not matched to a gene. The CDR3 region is CASSLKRDGEQYF. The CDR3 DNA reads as TGCGCCAGCAGCTTGAAGCGGGACGGGGAGCAGTACTTC.

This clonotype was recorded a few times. CDR3 DNA sequence: TGCGCCAGCAGCTTGGGGGCGGGAGGGGCCAATGAGCAGTTCTTC. It specifies CASSLGAGGANEQFF. V gene TRBV5-1 combines with J gene TRBJ2-1; TRBD2 matches at 9 bases. This CDR3 is built from 15 residues. In germline, CDR1 is SGHRS, CDR2 YFSETQ. With V trimmed by 0 bases and J by 6 bases, 4 bases remained unmatched.

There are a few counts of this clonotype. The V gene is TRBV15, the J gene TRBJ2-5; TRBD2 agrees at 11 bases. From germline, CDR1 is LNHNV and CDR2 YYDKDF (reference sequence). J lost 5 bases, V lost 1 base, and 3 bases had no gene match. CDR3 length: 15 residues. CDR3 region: CATSRGLAGTETQYF. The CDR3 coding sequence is TGTGCCACCAGCAGAGGACTAGCGGGAACGGAGACCCAGTACTTC.

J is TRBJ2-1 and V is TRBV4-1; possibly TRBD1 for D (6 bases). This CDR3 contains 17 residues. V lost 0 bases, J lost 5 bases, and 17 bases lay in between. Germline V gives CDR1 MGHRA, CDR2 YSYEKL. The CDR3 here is CASSQDSDSFNDNEQFF. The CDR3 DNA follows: TGCGCCAGCAGCCAAGATTCGGACAGTTTCAACGACAATGAGCAGTTCTTC.

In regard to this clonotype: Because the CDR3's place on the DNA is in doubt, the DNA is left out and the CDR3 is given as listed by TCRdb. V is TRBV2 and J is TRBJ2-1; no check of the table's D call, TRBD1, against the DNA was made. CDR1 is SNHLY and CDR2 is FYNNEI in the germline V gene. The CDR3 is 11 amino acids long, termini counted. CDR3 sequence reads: CASGFGTGTFF.

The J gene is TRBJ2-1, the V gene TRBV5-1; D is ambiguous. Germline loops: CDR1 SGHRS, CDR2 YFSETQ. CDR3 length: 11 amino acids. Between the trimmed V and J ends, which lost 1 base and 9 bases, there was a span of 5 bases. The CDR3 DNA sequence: TGCGCCAGCAGCTTGAAAGGTGAGCAGTTCTTC. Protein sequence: CASSLKGEQFF.

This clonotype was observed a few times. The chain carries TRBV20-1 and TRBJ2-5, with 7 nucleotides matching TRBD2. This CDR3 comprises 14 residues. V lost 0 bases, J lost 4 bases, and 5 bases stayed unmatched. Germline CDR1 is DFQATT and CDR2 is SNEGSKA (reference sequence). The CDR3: CSARDGVAGETQYF. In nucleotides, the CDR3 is TGCAGTGCTAGAGATGGAGTAGCGGGAGAGACCCAGTACTTC.